This TCR beta chain was documented in a study of cytomegalovirus exposure and HLA in healthy donors. TCRdb keeps only in-frame clones here, not all; method: immunoSEQ multiplex PCR. The data contain roughly 150,000 clones, around 86% of them singletons. The study, taken as a whole, reports: Rarity held for most TCR sequences, but there were some public TCRs that occurred in many donors.

The length of the CDR3 is 14 residues. Trimming took off 3 bases at V and 5 bases at J, with 14 bases between the two ends. Germline V gene data show CDR1 as LNHDA and CDR2 as SQIVND (reference sequence). Points on this clone: Its antigen is unidentified.

This TCR derives from a man aged 18 to 29 in good health and CMV-seropositive. What was sequenced was PBMCs. The chain recombines TRBV19 with TRBJ2-7; D is possibly TRBD1 (6 bases). The CDR3: CASSISRGRDEQYF. For the CDR3, the DNA is TGTGCCAGTAGTATTTCCAGGGGTCGGGACGAGCAGTACTTC. The variable domain in full, with the rest retrieved from reference TRBV19 and TRBJ2-7, is DGGITQSPKYLFRKEGQNVTLSCEQNLNHDAMYWYRQDPGQGLRLIYYSQIVNDFQKGDIAEGYSVSREKKESFPLTVTSAQKNPTAFYLCASSISRGRDEQYFGPGTRLTVT.